Listed here are 4 T cell receptor beta chains from one sample, sequenced in a study of CD8 T cells in ankylosing spondylitis. Using its own MiXCR run on the 5' RACE reads, TCRdb lists one record per CDR3 protein. This table holds some 250,000 distinct CDR3 sequences, about 10% found once. Sequenced sample: blood, either unsorted or a sorted T cell fraction (not recorded which). All receptors derive from a male donor with ankylosing spondylitis or in good health (not recorded which).

This clonotype was seen a handful of times. The chain has TRBV7-2 and TRBJ1-5, with a tentative D call TRBD1 (5 bases). V lost 5 bases, J lost 7 bases, and 21 bases lay in between. Per the germline V gene, CDR1 is SGHTA and CDR2 is FQGNSA. The length of the CDR3 is 16 residues. CDR3 DNA: TGTGCCAGCAGCATCGGGGGGATGAGGGATTGGCAGCCCCAGCATTTT. Translated: CASSIGGMRDWQPQHF.

This clonotype has a handful of counts. The chain is built from TRBV20-1 and TRBJ2-7; D is possibly TRBD2 (6 bases). CDR1 DFQATT and CDR2 SNEGSKA come from the germline V gene (reference sequence). Deletions cut 4 bases from V and 3 bases from J, with 13 bases between. This CDR3 is 13 amino acids long. The CDR3 sequence: CSAKGGNHYEQYF. CDR3 DNA: TGCAGTGCTAAGGGAGGCAATCACTACGAGCAGTACTTC.

This clonotype turned up a few times. This rearrangement joins TRBV2 to TRBJ2-6, with unresolved D. The CDR3 has 18 residues. V shed 6 bases and J shed 2 bases, with 20 bases lying between them. Germline CDR1 is SNHLY and CDR2 is FYNNEI. CDR3 amino acids: CASRDGVIADPGANVLTF. The CDR3 DNA reads TGTGCCAGCAGAGATGGGGTCATAGCAGATCCTGGGGCCAACGTCCTGACTTTC.

There are a few counts of this clonotype. The chain employs TRBV28 and TRBJ1-2; D not certain. The CDR3 sequence is 13 residues long. Trimming left V 10 bases short and J 4 bases short, with 16 bases between. Looked up from germline, CDR1 is MDHEN and CDR2 is SYDVKM. The CDR3: CAIPLEGSYGYTF. The CDR3 nucleotides are TGTGCCATCCCCCTCGAGGGTAGCTATGGCTACACCTTC.